One and the same sample provided the 26 T cell receptor beta chains below, sequenced in a study of cytomegalovirus exposure and HLA in healthy donors. Vbeta (60) and Jbeta (13) primers were used in the PCR. Sequencing used immunoSEQ multiplex PCR; TCRdb keeps in-frame clones, though not all of them. Of 150,000 to 200,000 clones in the sample, 60% to 80% were seen once. Input material: PBMCs. Receptors originate from a man aged 40-55 years in good health and CMV-seropositive.

This clone has just a few counts. The chain recombines TRBV20-1 with TRBJ1-2, with D possibly being TRBD1 (6 bases). This CDR3 is 10 amino acids long. The germline V and J ends were trimmed by 3 bases and 10 bases, with 9 bases remaining between them. CDR1 and CDR2 from the germline V gene are DFQATT and SNEGSKA (reference sequence). The CDR3 DNA sequence: TGCAGTGCTAGGGACAGAACCTACACCTTC. This sequence encodes CSARDRTYTF.

The chain combines TRBV6-5 with TRBJ1-3; D gene unclear. CDR1 and CDR2 (germline): MNHEY, SVGAGI. The CDR3 totals 14 residues. V lost 5 bases and J 3 bases, leaving 11 bases between the germline ends. In DNA form, the CDR3 reads TGTGCCAGCAGTGTGGCTGGTGGTGGAAACACCATATATTTT. Its protein is CASSVAGGGNTIYF.

This clone was observed a single time. The chain uses TRBV19 and TRBJ2-1; D might be TRBD2 (5 bases). Trimming cost V 4 bases and J 0 bases, with 13 bases left between them. The CDR3 runs to 16 residues. In germline, CDR1 is LNHDA, CDR2 SQIVND (reference sequence). Written as DNA, the CDR3 is TGTGCCAGTAGTAGAGGACTCACGAGCTCCTACAATGAGCAGTTCTTC. Translating it yields CASSRGLTSSYNEQFF.

This clone was found a few times. The CDR3 DNA follows: TGTGCCATCAGAGGGACTAGCGGATCCTCCTACAATGAGCAGTTCTTC. It specifies CAIRGTSGSSYNEQFF. The chain couples TRBV10-3 to TRBJ2-1; TRBD2 aligns across 11 bases. The CDR3 contains 16 residues. The V gene's germline CDR1 is ENHRY and CDR2 SYGVKD. The ends lost 6 bases at V and 0 bases at J; junction bases unmatched: 4.

The chain carries TRBV18 and TRBJ1-3, with TRBD1 as a possible D gene (5 bases). The CDR3 runs to 15 residues. The V gene lost 1 base and the J gene lost 4 bases, with 11 bases spanning the gap. From germline, CDR1 is KGHSH and CDR2 LQKENI. This chain's CDR3 is CASSPQAGAGNTIYF. As DNA, the CDR3 is TGTGCCAGCTCACCACAAGCTGGGGCCGGAAACACCATATATTTT.

J is TRBJ1-1 and V is TRBV6-5, with 7 bases fitting TRBD1. Germline CDR1 is MNHEY and CDR2 is SVGAGI. Losses at the gene ends were 2 bases for V and 5 bases for J; bases not matched to a gene: 2. The CDR3 is 13 residues long. CDR3 nucleotide sequence: TGTGCCAGCAGTTACCTGGACAGGACTGAAGCTTTCTTT. It specifies CASSYLDRTEAFF.

V usage is TRBV5-1 and J usage is TRBJ2-2, with unresolved D. Deletions cut 2 bases from V and 3 bases from J, with 5 bases between. CDR3 length: 13 amino acids. Germline V gene lookup returns CDR1 SGHRS and CDR2 YFSETQ. CDR3: CASSFADTGELFF. For the CDR3, the DNA is TGCGCCAGCAGCTTTGCAGACACCGGGGAGCTGTTTTTT.

The genes are TRBV5-1 and TRBJ2-3, with D possibly being TRBD1 (7 bases). V lost 7 bases and J lost 1, with 16 bases in between. Per germline, CDR1 SGHRS and CDR2 YFSETQ. CDR3 length: 15 residues. The CDR3 reads CASLGGRGGTDTQYF. In DNA form, the CDR3 reads TGCGCCAGCTTAGGCGGCAGGGGGGGCACAGATACGCAGTATTTT.

The chain couples TRBV7-8 to TRBJ2-2; weak D call: TRBD2 (7 bases). The CDR3 length is 16 residues. V was shortened by 0 bases and J by 4 bases, with 12 bases between the two germline ends. Germline V gives CDR1 SGHVS, CDR2 FQNEAQ. This CDR3 is CASSLAGGRGTGELFF. As DNA, the CDR3 is TGTGCCAGCAGCTTAGCCGGGGGGCGGGGCACCGGGGAGCTGTTTTTT.

The rearrangement joins TRBV6-6 to TRBJ2-7; D uncertain. Germline CDR1 reads MNHNY; CDR2 reads SVGAGI (reference sequence). This CDR3 has 12 amino acids. V lost 5 bases, J lost 3 bases, and 8 bases lay in between. CDR3 bases: TGTGCCAGCAGTCCCGGAGACTACGAGCAGTACTTC. Its protein is CASSPGDYEQYF.

The chain recombines TRBV19 with TRBJ2-7, with D possibly TRBD2 on 6 matching bases. There are 13 residues in the CDR3. V was clipped by 4 bases and J by 2 bases, with 9 bases between them. Germline-derived CDR1 and CDR2 are LNHDA and SQIVND (reference sequence). The CDR3 nucleotides are TGTGCCAGTAGTACTACGGGAGCCTACGAGCAGTACTTC. Protein: CASSTTGAYEQYF.

The chain is built from TRBV19 and TRBJ2-7; a weak D match, TRBD1 (5 bases). The V gene lost 5 bases and the J gene lost 4 bases, with 15 bases spanning the gap. This CDR3 contains 14 residues. Germline V CDR1 and CDR2: LNHDA, SQIVND (reference sequence). The CDR3 DNA is TGTGCCAGTAGTGACATTGGGCGGACATACGAGCAGTACTTC. This translates into CASSDIGRTYEQYF.

The chain joins TRBV25-1 to TRBJ2-5, with TRBD2 identical over 9 bases. The J segment lost 4 bases and the V segment lost 3 bases, leaving 3 bases of the junction unmatched. The germline gives CDR1 MGHDK, CDR2 SYGVNS. This CDR3 is 14 amino acids long. The DNA for the CDR3 is TGTGCCAGCAGTGATACTAGCGGGTTAGAGACCCAGTACTTC. Amino acid sequence: CASSDTSGLETQYF.

The chain links TRBV7-6 to TRBJ2-3; unclear D gene. Trimming removed 1 base from V and 1 base from J, with 6 bases in between. The V gene's germline CDR1 is SGHVS and CDR2 FNYEAQ. The CDR3 has 14 amino acids. CDR3 DNA: TGTGCCAGCAGCTTAGGCCCAGGCACAGATACGCAGTATTTT. This sequence encodes CASSLGPGTDTQYF.

This chain uses TRBV18 with TRBJ1-1; the D is unclear. The CDR3 is 14 residues long. Deletions cut 2 bases from V and 1 base from J, with 8 bases between. Looked up from germline, CDR1 is KGHSH and CDR2 is LQKENI. In DNA form, the CDR3 reads TGTGCCAGCTCACCAAGGAACAGGAACACTGAAGCTTTCTTT. Translation gives CASSPRNRNTEAFF.

The sample holds a few counts of this clone. The genes are TRBV4-2 and TRBJ2-7; 8 bases are shared with TRBD1. The V gene's germline CDR1 is LGHNA and CDR2 YNFKEQ. The CDR3 runs to 16 residues. Trimming cost V 0 bases and J 0 bases; bases outside gene matches: 4. The CDR3 here is CASSQEGTGGSYEQYF. The CDR3 region has the DNA TGTGCCAGCAGCCAAGAAGGCACAGGGGGCTCCTACGAGCAGTACTTC.

A few counts support this clone. This sequence joins TRBV28 and TRBJ2-7; perhaps TRBD1 as D (5 bases). The CDR3 extends over 13 amino acids. Germline values: CDR1 MDHEN, CDR2 SYDVKM. The germline V and J ends were trimmed by 7 bases and 5 bases, with 15 bases remaining between them. CDR3 sequence reads: CASKGQASDEQYF. CDR3 nucleotide sequence: TGTGCCAGCAAGGGGCAGGCCTCGGACGAGCAGTACTTC.

J is TRBJ2-1 and V is TRBV12-5; 8 nucleotides match TRBD2. The CDR3 is 17 residues long. Germline loops: CDR1 LGHNT, CDR2 FRNRAP. V lost 0 bases and J lost 8; bases outside the gene matches: 12. The chain's CDR3 is CASGLVAGGLGADEQFF. The CDR3 DNA reads TGTGCTAGTGGTTTGGTCGCCGGGGGACTAGGGGCCGATGAGCAGTTCTTC. Variable domain in full (rest from reference TRBV12-5 and TRBJ2-1): DARVTQTPRHKVTEMGQEVTMRCQPILGHNTVFWYRQTMMQGLELLAYFRNRAPLDDSGMPKDRFSAEMPDATLATLKIQPSEPRDSAVYFCASGLVAGGLGADEQFFGPGTRLTVL.

The CDR3 sequence: CASSPSIGARSYNEQFF. CDR3 DNA sequence: TGTGCCAGCAGCCCCAGTATAGGGGCGAGGTCCTACAATGAGCAGTTCTTC. This chain joins TRBV7-9 and TRBJ2-1; TRBD1 is a possible D gene (5 bases). Trimming removed 5 bases from V and 1 base from J, with 18 bases in between. Per germline, CDR1 SEHNR and CDR2 FQNEAQ (reference sequence). The CDR3 spans 17 residues. Filled out from reference TRBV7-9 and TRBJ2-1, the complete variable domain reads DTGVSQNPRHKITKRGQNVTFRCDPISEHNRLYWYRQTLGQGPEFLTYFQNEAQLEKSRLLSDRFSAERPKGSFSTLEIQRTEQGDSAMYLCASSPSIGARSYNEQFFGPGTRLTVL.

This clone was detected a few times. The rearrangement uses TRBV5-1 and TRBJ2-7; tentative D call: TRBD1 (6 bases). Germline CDR1 and CDR2: SGHRS and YFSETQ. Trimming removed 4 bases at V and 12 bases at J, with 23 bases between. The CDR3 totals 14 residues. CDR3 sequence: CASSLGAGAFLWYF. In DNA form, the CDR3 reads TGCGCCAGCAGCCTGGGGGCAGGGGCGTTTCTATGGTACTTC.

V usage is TRBV13 and J usage is TRBJ1-1, with D possibly TRBD1 on 5 matching bases. Trimming took 5 bases from V and 8 from J, leaving 12 bases between them. This CDR3 has 12 residues. Germline V gene lookup returns CDR1 PRHDT and CDR2 FYEKMQ (reference sequence). Written as DNA, the CDR3 is TGTGCCAGCAGCCCCCGGGGGAGAGAAGCTTTCTTT. Translated, it gives CASSPRGREAFF.

This chain links TRBV13 with TRBJ2-7; 9 nucleotides agree with TRBD2. V shed 1 base and J 7 bases; nucleotides not matched to a gene: 5. The CDR3 is 14 residues long. Germline V gives CDR1 PRHDT, CDR2 FYEKMQ (reference sequence). This chain's CDR3 is CASSLVAGGGEQYF. Here the CDR3 DNA reads TGTGCCAGCAGCTTAGTCGCGGGAGGGGGGGAGCAGTACTTC.

The gene calls are TRBV19 and TRBJ2-3; 10 bases line up with TRBD1. Germline CDR1 and CDR2: LNHDA and SQIVND (reference sequence). V shed 6 bases and J 4 bases; nucleotides not matched to a gene: 7. The CDR3 is made up of 15 amino acids. CDR3 bases: TGTGCCAGTAGAGGGCGCGGACAGGGGGCAGATACGCAGTATTTT. Translated, it gives CASRGRGQGADTQYF.

The chain joins TRBV10-2 to TRBJ2-3, with TRBD2 matching 9 bases. CDR3 length equals 15 residues. Germline V lookup: CDR1 WSHSY, CDR2 SAAADI. J lost 3 bases, V lost 0 bases, and 1 base had no gene match. DNA of the CDR3: TGCGCCAGCAGTGAGTCTGGACTAGCGACAGATACGCAGTATTTT. Its protein product is CASSESGLATDTQYF.

The rearrangement uses TRBV11-2 and TRBJ1-4; D is ambiguous. V was shortened by 4 bases and J by 6 bases, with 6 bases between the two germline ends. Germline CDR1 and CDR2: SGHAT and FQNNGV. The CDR3 sequence is 12 residues long. CDR3 protein: CASSSQDEKLFF. The CDR3 coding sequence is TGTGCCAGCAGCTCCCAGGATGAAAAACTGTTTTTT.

The chain links TRBV5-4 to TRBJ2-7; the match to TRBD1 covers 9 bases. Germline CDR1 is SGHNT and CDR2 is YYREEE (reference sequence). J gave up 0 bases and V 4 bases, and 5 bases lay outside the gene matches. The CDR3 spans 15 residues. In nucleotides, the CDR3 is TGTGCCAGCAGCATGAGACAGGGGGACTCCTACGAGCAGTACTTC. This translates into CASSMRQGDSYEQYF.